This passage covers 6 T cell receptor beta chains from one sample sequenced in a study of response to subunit inactivated influenza vaccine. Each CDR3 protein gets one entry after TCRdb re-called the RT-PCR reads with MiXCR. The table has 700,000 to 900,000 distinct CDR3 sequences, 21% seen once. This specimen consisted of PBMCs from blood, obtained roughly 5 days after vaccination. The origin of the receptors is a man in his forties or fifties who received an inactivated influenza vaccine.

This clonotype was recorded many times. This sequence joins TRBV20-1 and TRBJ2-1, with D hard to call. Trimming pared 3 bases from V and 4 bases from J, leaving 10 bases between. The length of the CDR3 is 13 residues. The germline V gene encodes CDR1 DFQATT and CDR2 SNEGSKA (reference sequence). The CDR3 nucleotides are TGCAGTGCTAGCCTGGGTCGTTACAATGAGCAGTTCTTC. This encodes CSASLGRYNEQFF.

This clonotype was recorded a few times. This CDR3 reads CASSPTRDSYNEQFF. The DNA of the CDR3 is TGTGCCAGCAGCCCGACCCGAGACTCTTACAATGAGCAGTTCTTC. The genes are TRBV4-2 and TRBJ2-1; no clear D gene. This CDR3 comprises 15 residues. Germline V gives CDR1 LGHNA, CDR2 YNFKEQ. Trimming shortened V by 4 bases and J by 4 bases, and 14 bases separated the two germline ends.

J is TRBJ2-1 and V is TRBV7-6; D gene uncertain. This CDR3 comprises 16 residues. Germline lookup yields CDR1 SGHVS and CDR2 FNYEAQ. Trimming left V 1 base short and J 7 bases short, with 17 bases between. Here the CDR3 reads CASSLGTPPIWNEQFF. The CDR3 bases are TGTGCCAGCAGCTTAGGAACGCCCCCCATATGGAATGAGCAGTTCTTC.

This rearrangement joins TRBV2 to TRBJ2-5, with D possibly TRBD2 on 5 matching bases. CDR3 length equals 16 residues. Germline V gene lookup returns CDR1 SNHLY and CDR2 FYNNEI. The V end lost 2 bases, the J end lost 3 bases, and 16 bases lay between the germline ends. The CDR3 region has the DNA TGTGCCAGCAGTGAACTCCCACAGCGGATGGAAGAGACCCAGTACTTC. Translating it yields CASSELPQRMEETQYF. Filled out from reference TRBV2 and TRBJ2-5, the complete variable domain reads EPEVTQTPSHQVTQMGQEVILRCVPISNHLYFYWYRQILGQKVEFLVSFYNNEISEKSEIFDDQFSVERPDGSNFTLKIRSTKLEDSAMYFCASSELPQRMEETQYFGPGTRLLVL.

The chain couples TRBV19 to TRBJ2-3, with 11 bases identical to TRBD1. V was pared by 9 bases and J by 4 bases, with 6 bases of the junction left unmatched. Per germline, CDR1 LNHDA and CDR2 SQIVND (reference sequence). The CDR3 runs to 14 residues. The CDR3 DNA sequence: TGTGCCAGCCGGGACAGGGGGAAAGCAGATACGCAGTATTTT. Translated, it gives CASRDRGKADTQYF.

This clonotype has a handful of counts. The rearrangement links TRBV5-1 to TRBJ1-6; D is possibly TRBD1 (6 bases). This CDR3 comprises 13 residues. Germline-derived CDR1 and CDR2 are SGHRS and YFSETQ. V gave up 7 bases and J gave up 5 bases, with 10 bases separating them. The DNA of the CDR3 is TGCGCCAGCCGGGACACTAATAATTCACCCCTCCACTTT. Translated, it gives CASRDTNNSPLHF. The whole variable domain, remainder taken from reference TRBV5-1 and TRBJ1-6, is KAGVTQTPRYLIKTRGQQVTLSCSPISGHRSVSWYQQTPGQGLQFLFEYFSETQRNKGNFPGRFSGRQFSNSRSEMNVSTLELGDSALYLCASRDTNNSPLHFGNGTRLTVT.